The entry below gives a single T cell receptor (beta chain) sequence along with its context. These data originate in a study of beta chain features in type 1 diabetes. Sequencing targeted expressed TCRB transcripts, as all isolated RNA had been reverse transcribed. Using immunoSEQ multiplex PCR, the repertoire was profiled, and TCRdb retains in-frame clones only, with some absent. The data show around 430,000 clones, 30% seen once. The ends lost 3 bases at V and 5 bases at J; junction bases unmatched: 8. The CDR3 runs 15 residues. The germline V gene has CDR1 ENHRY and CDR2 SYGVKD. The receptor comes from a man younger than 35 in good health. Sequencing used naive CD4+ T cells from blood. The V gene is TRBV10-3, the J gene TRBJ2-5; 8 bases line up with TRBD2. CDR3: CAISDPGGLGETQYF. CDR3 DNA sequence: TGTGCCATCAGTGATCCGGGAGGGTTGGGGGAGACCCAGTACTTC.